Listed here are 8 T cell receptor beta chains from one sample, sequenced in a study of radiation and T cells in renal cell carcinoma. Time point specified: blood 2 weeks post-SBRT. Indicated treatment: 15 Gy SBRT to primary tumor, nephrectomy 4 weeks later. Some clones are missing from TCRdb's copy, which holds only in-frame ones; the method was immunoSEQ multiplex PCR. This sample carries more than 150,000 clones, 87% of them seen once, and the ten largest clones take roughly 13%. Sequenced here: blood, sampled from a patient whose treatment included radiotherapy and nephrectomy. Receptors originate from a woman in her 50s with renal cell carcinoma.

This clone was seen a single time. The chain links TRBV5-6 to TRBJ2-7; D remains ambiguous. V lost 7 bases and J 4 bases, leaving 18 bases between the germline ends. The V gene's germline CDR1 is SGHDT and CDR2 YYEEEE. This CDR3 has 14 residues. CDR3 sequence: CASCDGESVYEQYF. CDR3 nucleotides: TGTGCCAGCTGCGATGGGGAATCTGTTTACGAGCAGTACTTC.

The V and J genes are TRBV2 and TRBJ1-2; weak D call: TRBD1 (6 bases). From germline, CDR1 is SNHLY and CDR2 FYNNEI. The germline V and J ends were trimmed by 5 bases and 3 bases, with 16 bases remaining between them. There are 15 residues in the CDR3. CDR3: CASSTSRTAHYGYTF. For the CDR3, the DNA is TGTGCCAGCAGTACCTCTCGGACAGCCCACTATGGCTACACCTTC.

The rearrangement joins TRBV7-9 to TRBJ2-3; D ambiguous. Germline V gene data show CDR1 as SEHNR and CDR2 as FQNEAQ (reference sequence). V was trimmed by 7 bases and J by 0 bases, leaving 20 bases between them. The CDR3 contains 17 residues. The CDR3 region has the DNA TGTGCCAGCAACCAAAATTTGGGAACAGCCAGCACAGATACGCAGTATTTT. This translates into CASNQNLGTASTDTQYF.

The V call is TRBV2, the J call TRBJ1-2, with D hard to call. The CDR3 is 14 amino acids. Germline loops: CDR1 SNHLY, CDR2 FYNNEI. Trimming took 2 bases from V and 0 from J, leaving 7 bases between them. The CDR3 sequence: CASSETISNYGYTF. As DNA, the CDR3 is TGTGCCAGCAGTGAAACAATCTCTAACTATGGCTACACCTTC.

The chain carries TRBV7-9 and TRBJ2-3; 8 bases map to TRBD2. V lost 5 bases and J lost 5; bases outside the gene matches: 9. The CDR3 length is 15 residues. Looked up from germline, CDR1 is SEHNR and CDR2 is FQNEAQ (reference sequence). Written as DNA, the CDR3 is TGTGCCAGCAGCCCGGGACTAGGGGCCCAAGATACGCAGTATTTT. This translates into CASSPGLGAQDTQYF. Together with reference TRBV7-9 and TRBJ2-3, the CDR3 gives the full variable domain: DTGVSQNPRHKITKRGQNVTFRCDPISEHNRLYWYRQTLGQGPEFLTYFQNEAQLEKSRLLSDRFSAERPKGSFSTLEIQRTEQGDSAMYLCASSPGLGAQDTQYFGPGTRLTVL.

CDR3 protein: CASSSDIFNTEAFF. The CDR3 DNA follows: TGTGCCAGCAGCTCCGACATTTTCAACACTGAAGCTTTCTTT. The V and J genes are TRBV5-4 and TRBJ1-1; D unclear. Trimming took off 3 bases at V and 2 bases at J, with 11 bases between the two ends. The V gene's germline CDR1 is SGHNT and CDR2 YYREEE (reference sequence). CDR3 length equals 14 residues.

The V and J genes are TRBV29-1 and TRBJ1-2; 8 nucleotides line up with TRBD1. The CDR3 runs to 12 residues. Germline V gene sequence: CDR1 SQVTM, CDR2 ANQGSEA. V shed 8 bases and J 8 bases; nucleotides not matched to a gene: 10. CDR3 bases: TGCAGCTCCCAGGACAGGGATCAGGGCTACACCTTC. Translating it yields CSSQDRDQGYTF.

The chain employs TRBV2 and TRBJ1-5, with D possibly being TRBD1 (5 bases). Germline V gene sequence: CDR1 SNHLY, CDR2 FYNNEI. V was trimmed by 5 bases and J by 10 bases, leaving 21 bases between them. The CDR3 is made up of 15 amino acids. The DNA for the CDR3 is TGTGCCAGCAGTCCAGGGTTATCTGAGATATTTCCCCAGCATTTT. Its translation is CASSPGLSEIFPQHF.